This T cell receptor beta chain was identified in a study of Ad26.COV2.S vaccination and SARS-CoV-2 variants. Germline V CDR1 and CDR2: SGHVS, FQNEAQ. There are 12 residues in the CDR3. V was cut by 2 bases and J by 3 bases, with 5 bases left in between. Stated treatment: some 20 received Ad26.COV2.S at low or high dose, single or two shots; 5 received placebo; per-sample allocation not given. Repertoires come from day 63 after the first vaccine or placebo injection. Repertoires were generated with immunoSEQ multiplex PCR, while TCRdb's copy carries only in-frame clones and drops some. The sample carries about 470,000 clones, around 90% recorded once. A note on this clone: A much bigger clone sits one base away, suggesting this may be a read error.

The input for sequencing was peripheral blood, taken in a trial of Ad26.COV2.S vaccine versus placebo. V gene TRBV7-8 combines with J gene TRBJ2-7; D not certain. The sequence was obtained from a person aged 18-60 years who received the Ad26.COV2.S COVID-19 vaccine or a placebo. In DNA form, the CDR3 reads TGTGCCAGCAGCTTAAACCACTACGAGCAGTACTTC. Protein sequence: CASSLNHYEQYF.